The next 4 T cell receptor beta chains were all read from a single sample in a study of blood T cell repertoires in COVID-19. Data came from immunoSEQ multiplex PCR; TCRdb stores just in-frame clones and leaves some out. The sample includes approximately 220,000 clones, approximately 90% of them seen just once. The sample was PBMCs or T cells enriched from blood (not recorded which). These receptors all come from a woman between 40 and 55 years old with acute COVID-19.

The chain uses TRBV5-1 and TRBJ1-1; possible D gene TRBD1, 5 bases. V was cut by 0 bases and J by 1 base, with 10 bases left in between. The CDR3 loop spans 15 amino acids. The germline CDR1 and CDR2 sequences are SGHRS and YFSETQ. The CDR3 is CASSLEVGRNTEAFF. CDR3 coding DNA: TGCGCCAGCAGCTTGGAGGTGGGGCGGAACACTGAAGCTTTCTTT. The full variable domain, its missing parts supplied by reference TRBV5-1 and TRBJ1-1, is KAGVTQTPRYLIKTRGQQVTLSCSPISGHRSVSWYQQTPGQGLQFLFEYFSETQRNKGNFPGRFSGRQFSNSRSEMNVSTLELGDSALYLCASSLEVGRNTEAFFGQGTRLTVV.

The chain couples TRBV5-1 to TRBJ2-3, with unresolved D. The CDR3 consists of 13 residues. V lost 0 bases and J 2 bases, leaving 4 bases between the germline ends. Germline V gene data show CDR1 as SGHRS and CDR2 as YFSETQ. In nucleotides, the CDR3 is TGCGCCAGCAGCTTGGCCTACACAGATACGCAGTATTTT. This codes for CASSLAYTDTQYF.

The table lists this clone with a few counts. The genes are TRBV19 and TRBJ1-1, with 7 nucleotides matching TRBD1. Germline V gene sequence: CDR1 LNHDA, CDR2 SQIVND (reference sequence). CDR3 length equals 15 residues. The junction had 11 bases not matched to a gene; V was cut back by 6 bases and J by 4 bases. CDR3 sequence (DNA): TGTGCCAGTAGCCAAATCGACAGGGACGGCACTGAAGCTTTCTTT. It encodes CASSQIDRDGTEAFF.

The genes are TRBV11-2 and TRBJ1-1, with 7 bases aligning to TRBD1. The junction had 16 bases not matched to a gene; V was cut back by 5 bases and J by 1 base. The CDR3 runs to 18 residues. Per germline, CDR1 SGHAT and CDR2 FQNNGV. The CDR3 bases are TGTGCCAGCAGCGATACAAAATTACCGGGACAGTCGAACACTGAAGCTTTCTTT. This codes for CASSDTKLPGQSNTEAFF.